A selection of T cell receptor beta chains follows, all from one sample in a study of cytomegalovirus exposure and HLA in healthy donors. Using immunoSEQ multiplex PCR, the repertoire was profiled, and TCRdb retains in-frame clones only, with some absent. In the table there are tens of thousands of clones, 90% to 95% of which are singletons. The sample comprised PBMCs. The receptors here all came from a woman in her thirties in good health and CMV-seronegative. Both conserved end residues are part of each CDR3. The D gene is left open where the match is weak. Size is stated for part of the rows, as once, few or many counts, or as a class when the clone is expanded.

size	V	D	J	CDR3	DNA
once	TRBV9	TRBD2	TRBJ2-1	CASGNSGGAAYNEQFF	TGTGCCAGCGGTAATAGCGGGGGGGCCGCATACAATGAGCAGTTCTTC
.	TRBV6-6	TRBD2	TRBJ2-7	CASSYSASGSYEQYF	TGTGCCAGCAGTTACTCCGCTAGCGGGTCCTACGAGCAGTACTTC
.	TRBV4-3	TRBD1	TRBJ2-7	CASSQEEIGQGRSYEQYF	TGCGCCAGCAGCCAAGAGGAGATAGGACAGGGTCGTTCCTACGAGCAGTACTTC
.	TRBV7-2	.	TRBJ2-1	CASSLYGSYNEQFF	TGTGCCAGCAGCTTATACGGCTCCTACAATGAGCAGTTCTTC
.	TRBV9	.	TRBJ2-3	CASSVARGPDTQYF	TGTGCCAGCAGCGTAGCCCGCGGGCCAGATACGCAGTATTTT
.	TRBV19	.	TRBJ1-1	CASSLRVGGTEAFF	TGTGCCAGTAGTTTACGGGTGGGTGGAACTGAAGCTTTCTTT
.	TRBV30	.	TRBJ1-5	CAWSRMQGTSNQPQHF	TGTGCCTGGAGTCGGATGCAGGGTACAAGCAATCAGCCCCAGCATTTT
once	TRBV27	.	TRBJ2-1	CASSSEGSPYNEQFF	TGTGCCAGCAGTTCGGAAGGGAGCCCCTACAATGAGCAGTTCTTC
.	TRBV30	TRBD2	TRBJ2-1	CAWRMIAGGPAGEQFF	TGTGCCTGGAGAATGATAGCGGGAGGGCCCGCTGGTGAGCAGTTCTTC
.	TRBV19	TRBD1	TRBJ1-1	CASSPDRFEAFF	TGTGCCAGTAGCCCGGACAGGTTTGAAGCTTTCTTT
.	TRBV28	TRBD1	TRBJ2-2	CASSFSPTGTGELFF	TGTGCCAGCAGTTTTAGCCCGACAGGGACCGGGGAGCTGTTTTTT
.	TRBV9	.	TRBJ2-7	CASSVGRDGSYEQYF	TGTGCCAGCAGCGTAGGGAGGGACGGATCCTACGAGCAGTACTTC
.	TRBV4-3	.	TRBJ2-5	CASSQDRGETQYF	TGCGCCAGCAGCCAAGATCGAGGGGAGACCCAGTACTTC
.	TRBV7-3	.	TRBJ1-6	CASSLGRWDNSPLHF	TGTGCCAGCAGCTTGGGCAGGTGGGATAATTCACCCCTCCACTTT
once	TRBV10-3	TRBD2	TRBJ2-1	CAISPLAGGIHEQFF	TGTGCCATCAGCCCTTTAGCGGGAGGAATTCATGAGCAGTTCTTC
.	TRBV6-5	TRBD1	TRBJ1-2	CASSSPGQTYGYTF	TGTGCCAGCAGTTCACCGGGACAGACCTATGGCTACACCTTC
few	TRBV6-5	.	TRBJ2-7	CASSYSGARKQYF	TGTGCCAGCAGTTACTCTGGGGCGCGGAAGCAGTACTTC
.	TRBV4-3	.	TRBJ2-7	CASSQELATSYEQYF	TGCGCCAGCAGCCAAGAGTTAGCCACCTCCTACGAGCAGTACTTC
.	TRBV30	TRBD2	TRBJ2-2	CASSTSGRADGELFF	TGTGCCTCCTCGACTAGCGGGAGGGCCGACGGGGAGCTGTTTTTT
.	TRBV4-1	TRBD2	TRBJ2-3	CASSPGLAGDTQYF	TGCGCCAGCAGCCCGGGACTAGCGGGAGATACGCAGTATTTT
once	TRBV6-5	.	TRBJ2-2	CASSYSTPRSGELFF	TGTGCCAGCAGTTACTCGACCCCTCGGAGCGGGGAGCTGTTTTTT
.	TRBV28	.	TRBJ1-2	CASSYSGSVGYTF	TGTGCCAGCAGTTACTCAGGCTCGGTTGGCTACACCTTC
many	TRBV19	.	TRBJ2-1	CASIGGTEVYNEQFF	TGTGCCAGTATCGGCGGGACAGAGGTTTACAATGAGCAGTTCTTC
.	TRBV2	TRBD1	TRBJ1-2	CASSKNKPTGGAWGYTF	TGTGCCAGCAGTAAAAACAAGCCAACAGGGGGCGCGTGGGGCTACACCTTC
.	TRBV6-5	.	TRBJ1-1	CASGQTRTEAFF	TGTGCCAGCGGACAAACAAGGACTGAAGCTTTCTTT
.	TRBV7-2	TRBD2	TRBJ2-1	CASSDRTSPYNEQFF	TGTGCCAGCAGCGATCGGACTAGCCCCTACAATGAGCAGTTCTTC
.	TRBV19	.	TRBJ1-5	CASSKQGLSNGNQPQHF	TGTGCCAGTAGTAAACAGGGTCTAAGTAATGGCAATCAGCCCCAGCATTTT
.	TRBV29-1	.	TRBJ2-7	CSAGDGRSYEQYF	TGCAGCGCCGGGGACGGGAGATCCTACGAGCAGTACTTC
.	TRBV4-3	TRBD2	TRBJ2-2	CASSQVAGGIRAGELFF	TGCGCCAGCAGCCAAGTAGCGGGGGGCATTCGAGCCGGGGAGCTGTTTTTT
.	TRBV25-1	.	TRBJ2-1	CASSSTGYYNEQFF	TGTGCCAGCAGTAGTACAGGGTACTACAATGAGCAGTTCTTC
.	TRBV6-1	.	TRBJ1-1	CASSDRGVRIEAFF	TGTGCCAGCAGTGATCGGGGGGTGAGAATAGAAGCTTTCTTT
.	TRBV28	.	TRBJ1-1	CASRGRGLTMNTEAFF	TGTGCCAGCAGGGGGAGGGGTCTTACTATGAACACTGAAGCTTTCTTT
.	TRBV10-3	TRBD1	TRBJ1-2	CAIKGTGGGGYTF	TGTGCCATCAAAGGGACAGGGGGGGGTGGCTACACCTTC
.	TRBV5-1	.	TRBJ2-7	CASSPGTSREQYF	TGCGCCAGCAGCCCCGGGACTTCGCGCGAGCAGTACTTC
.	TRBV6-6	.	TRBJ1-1	CASSYLDEGAFF	TGTGCCAGCAGTTACCTTGACGAGGGAGCTTTCTTT
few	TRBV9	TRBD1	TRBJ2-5	CASSPQGLETQYF	TGTGCCAGCAGCCCACAGGGGCTGGAGACCCAGTACTTC
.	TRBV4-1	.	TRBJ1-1	CASSQGQKNTEAFF	TGCGCCAGCAGCCAAGGACAGAAGAACACTGAAGCTTTCTTT
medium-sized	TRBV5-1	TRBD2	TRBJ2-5	CASRPASGPQETQYF	TGCGCCAGCAGGCCGGCTAGCGGACCCCAAGAGACCCAGTACTTC
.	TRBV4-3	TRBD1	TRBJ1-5	CASSQGTGAWPQHF	TGCGCCAGCAGCCAAGGGACAGGGGCATGGCCCCAGCATTTT
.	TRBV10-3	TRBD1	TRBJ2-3	CATLTGQSTDTQYF	TGTGCCACCCTTACGGGACAGTCCACAGATACGCAGTATTTT
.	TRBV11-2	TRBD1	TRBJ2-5	CASSAPPGQGAQTQYF	TGTGCCAGCAGCGCTCCACCGGGACAGGGGGCACAGACCCAGTACTTC
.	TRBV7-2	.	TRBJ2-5	CASSWADWDQETQYF	TGTGCCAGCAGCTGGGCGGACTGGGATCAAGAGACCCAGTACTTC
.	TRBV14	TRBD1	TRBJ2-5	CASSQYSTGGSKTQYF	TGTGCCAGCAGCCAGTATAGCACAGGGGGGTCGAAGACCCAGTACTTC
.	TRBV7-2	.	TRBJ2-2	CASSLTGYTGELFF	TGTGCCAGCAGCCTAACAGGGTACACCGGGGAGCTGTTTTTT